This T cell receptor (beta chain) was recovered during a study of cytomegalovirus exposure and HLA in healthy donors. The data were produced by immunoSEQ multiplex PCR, yet TCRdb's version contains in-frame clones alone and is incomplete. The profile shows about 130,000 clones, roughly 89% of them singletons. Trimming shortened V by 4 bases and J by 5 bases, and 15 bases separated the two germline ends. This CDR3 has 14 residues. The germline V gene has CDR1 SGDLS and CDR2 YYNGEE. Study observations and caveats: With high specificity and sensitivity, the classifier reportedly diagnosed cytomegalovirus status. Later, an analysis found that TCR clusters from the first cohort tended to co-occur in the approximately 130 validation repertoires. Many donors carried some public TCRs, although rarity characterized most TCR sequences.

As for this clone: The target antigen is unknown.

The clonotype comes from a young woman in good health and CMV-seronegative. The sequenced sample consisted of PBMCs. The chain has TRBV9 and TRBJ2-5; D call uncertain. As DNA, the CDR3 is TGTGCCAGCAGCCCTCAAGTGGGCCGGGAGACCCAGTACTTC. Translating it yields CASSPQVGRETQYF. The variable domain in full, completed from reference TRBV9 and TRBJ2-5, reads DSGVTQTPKHLITATGQRVTLRCSPRSGDLSVYWYQQSLDQGLQFLIQYYNGEERAKGNILERFSAQQFPDLHSELNLSSLELGDSALYFCASSPQVGRETQYFGPGTRLLVL.